This T cell receptor (beta chain) was captured in a study of blood T cell repertoires in COVID-19. Study context: PBMCs, B-cell-depleted T cells, or T cells provided the cDNA or gDNA that made up the material.

After removal of 6 bases from V and 5 bases from J, the junction contained 21 bases not matched to a gene. CDR1 is SEHNR and CDR2 is FQNEAQ in the germline V gene (reference sequence). The CDR3 runs to 19 residues. Clones were sequenced by immunoSEQ multiplex PCR, and TCRdb holds only the in-frame ones, with some missing. The table records roughly 150,000 clones, 80% of them present only once. The source of this sequence is a woman in her 50s with acute or convalescent COVID-19. This rearrangement joins TRBV7-9 to TRBJ1-4; 7 bases map to TRBD1. Specimen: peripheral blood. CDR3 sequence reads: CASSFDPRGRVIGNEKLFF. CDR3 sequence (DNA): TGTGCCAGCAGTTTTGATCCAAGGGGGCGCGTCATCGGCAATGAAAAACTGTTTTTT.